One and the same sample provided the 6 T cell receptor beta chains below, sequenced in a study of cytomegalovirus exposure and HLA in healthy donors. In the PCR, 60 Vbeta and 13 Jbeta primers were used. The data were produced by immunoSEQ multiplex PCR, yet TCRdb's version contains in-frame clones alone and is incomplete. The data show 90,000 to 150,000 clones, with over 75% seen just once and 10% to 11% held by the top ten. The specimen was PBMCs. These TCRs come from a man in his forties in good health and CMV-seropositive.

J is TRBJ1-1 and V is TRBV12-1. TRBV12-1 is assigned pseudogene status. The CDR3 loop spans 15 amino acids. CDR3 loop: CASTVRGLLNTEAFF. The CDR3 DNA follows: TGTGCCAGCACCGTCAGGGGACTATTGAACACTGAAGCTTTCTTT.

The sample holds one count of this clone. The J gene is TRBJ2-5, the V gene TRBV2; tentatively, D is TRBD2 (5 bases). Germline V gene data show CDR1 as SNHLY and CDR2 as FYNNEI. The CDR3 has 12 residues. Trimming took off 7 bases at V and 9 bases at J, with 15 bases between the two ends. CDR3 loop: CASTGFGASQYF. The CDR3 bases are TGTGCCAGCACGGGGTTCGGTGCATCCCAGTACTTC.

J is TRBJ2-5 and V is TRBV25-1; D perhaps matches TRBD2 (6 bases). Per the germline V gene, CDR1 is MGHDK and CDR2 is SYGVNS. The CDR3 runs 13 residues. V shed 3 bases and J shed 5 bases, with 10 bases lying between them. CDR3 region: CASSEEGPETQYF. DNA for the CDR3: TGTGCCAGCAGTGAGGAGGGGCCGGAGACCCAGTACTTC.

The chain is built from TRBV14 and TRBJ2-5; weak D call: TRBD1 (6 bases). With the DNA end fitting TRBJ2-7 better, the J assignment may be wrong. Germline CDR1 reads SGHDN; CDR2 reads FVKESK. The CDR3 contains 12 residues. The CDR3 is CASSPQGYEQYF. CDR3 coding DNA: TGTGCCAGCAGCCCACAGGGTTACGAGCAGTACTTC.

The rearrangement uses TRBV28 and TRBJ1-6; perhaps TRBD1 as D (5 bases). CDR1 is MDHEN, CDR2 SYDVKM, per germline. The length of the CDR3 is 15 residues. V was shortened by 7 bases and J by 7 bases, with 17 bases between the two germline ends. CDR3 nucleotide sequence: TGTGCCAGCAAAAAGGGGCAGGGATCGAATTCACCCCTCCACTTT. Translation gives CASKKGQGSNSPLHF.

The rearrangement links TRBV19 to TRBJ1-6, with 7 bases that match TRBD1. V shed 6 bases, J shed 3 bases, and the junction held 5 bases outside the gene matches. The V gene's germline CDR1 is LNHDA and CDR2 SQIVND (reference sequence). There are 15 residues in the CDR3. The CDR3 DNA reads TGTGCCAGTAGGGGACAGAACTACTATAATTCACCCCTCCACTTT. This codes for CASRGQNYYNSPLHF.